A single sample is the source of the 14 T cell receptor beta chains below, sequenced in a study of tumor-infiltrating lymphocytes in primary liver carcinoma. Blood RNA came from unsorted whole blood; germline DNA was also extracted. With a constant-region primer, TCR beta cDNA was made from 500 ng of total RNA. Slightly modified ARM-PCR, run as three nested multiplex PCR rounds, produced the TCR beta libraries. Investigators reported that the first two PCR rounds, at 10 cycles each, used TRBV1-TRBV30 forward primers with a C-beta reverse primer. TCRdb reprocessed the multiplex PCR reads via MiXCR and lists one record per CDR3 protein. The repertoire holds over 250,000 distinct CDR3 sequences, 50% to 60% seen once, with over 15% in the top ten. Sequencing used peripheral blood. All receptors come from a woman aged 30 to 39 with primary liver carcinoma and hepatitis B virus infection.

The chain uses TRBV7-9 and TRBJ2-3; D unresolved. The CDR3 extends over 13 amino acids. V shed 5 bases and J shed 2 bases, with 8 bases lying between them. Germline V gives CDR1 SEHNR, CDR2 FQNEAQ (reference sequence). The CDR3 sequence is CASSPRPTDTQYF. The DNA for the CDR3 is TGTGCCAGCAGCCCCCGGCCCACAGATACGCAGTATTTT.

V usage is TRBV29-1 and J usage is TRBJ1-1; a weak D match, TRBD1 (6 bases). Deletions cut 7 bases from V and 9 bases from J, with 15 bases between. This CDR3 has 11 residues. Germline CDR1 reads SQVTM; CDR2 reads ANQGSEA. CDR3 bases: TGCAGCGGGTCTACGGGGGGCCAAGCTTTCTTT. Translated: CSGSTGGQAFF. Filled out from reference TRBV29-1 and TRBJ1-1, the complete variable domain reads SAVISQKPSRDICQRGTSLTIQCQVDSQVTMMFWYRQQPGQSLTLIATANQGSEATYESGFVIDKFPISRPNLTFSTLTVSNMSPEDSSIYLCSGSTGGQAFFGQGTRLTVV.

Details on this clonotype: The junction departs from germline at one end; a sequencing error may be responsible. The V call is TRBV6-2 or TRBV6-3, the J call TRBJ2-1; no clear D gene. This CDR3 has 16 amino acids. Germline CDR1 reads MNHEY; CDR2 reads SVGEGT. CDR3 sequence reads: CASRDEIWDAYNEQFF. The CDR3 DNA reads TGTGCCAGCAGGGACGAAATATGGGATGCCTACAATGAACAGTTCTTC.

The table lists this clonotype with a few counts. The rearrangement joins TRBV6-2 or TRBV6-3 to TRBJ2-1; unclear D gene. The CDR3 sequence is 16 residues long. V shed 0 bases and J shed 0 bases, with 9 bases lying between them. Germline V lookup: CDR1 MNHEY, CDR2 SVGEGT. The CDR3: CASSYSTRPSYNEQFF. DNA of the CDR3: TGTGCCAGCAGTTACTCGACCAGACCCTCCTACAATGAGCAGTTCTTC.

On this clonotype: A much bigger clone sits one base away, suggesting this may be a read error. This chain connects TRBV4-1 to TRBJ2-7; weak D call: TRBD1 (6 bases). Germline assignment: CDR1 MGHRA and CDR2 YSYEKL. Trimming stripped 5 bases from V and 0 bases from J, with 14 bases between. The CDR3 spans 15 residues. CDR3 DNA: TGCGCCAGCAGCTACACACAGGACAGCTCCTACGAGCAGTACTTC. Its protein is CASSYTQDSSYEQYF.

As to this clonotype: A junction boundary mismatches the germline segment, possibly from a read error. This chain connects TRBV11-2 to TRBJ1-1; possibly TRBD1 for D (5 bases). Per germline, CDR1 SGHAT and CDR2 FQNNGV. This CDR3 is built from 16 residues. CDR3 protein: CASSLRLAWGDTEALF. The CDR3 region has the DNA TGTGCCAGCAGCTTAAGGCTCGCCTGGGGCGATACTGAAGCTCTCTTT.

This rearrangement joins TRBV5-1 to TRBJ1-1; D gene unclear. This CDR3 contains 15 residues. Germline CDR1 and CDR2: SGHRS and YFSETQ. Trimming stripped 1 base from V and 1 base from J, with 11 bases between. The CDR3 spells CASSLYFLGNTEAFF. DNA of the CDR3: TGCGCCAGCAGCTTGTATTTTCTCGGGAACACTGAAGCTTTCTTT.

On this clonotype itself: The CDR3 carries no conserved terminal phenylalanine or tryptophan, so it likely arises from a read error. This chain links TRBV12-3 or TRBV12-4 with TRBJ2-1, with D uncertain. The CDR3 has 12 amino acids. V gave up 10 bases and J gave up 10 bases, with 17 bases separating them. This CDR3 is CATRLGVSEQFI. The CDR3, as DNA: TGTGCCACCCGTCTAGGCGTTAGCGAGCAGTTCATC.

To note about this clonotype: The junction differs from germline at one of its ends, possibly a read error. As DNA, the CDR3 is TGTGTCAGCAGCAAATTAGCGGGAGGAGATTACGAGCAGTACTTC. The encoded protein is CVSSKLAGGDYEQYF. The chain uses TRBV6-2 or TRBV6-3 and TRBJ2-7; 10 bases agree with TRBD2. The CDR3 is 15 residues long. Looked up from germline, CDR1 is MNHEY and CDR2 is SVGEGT.

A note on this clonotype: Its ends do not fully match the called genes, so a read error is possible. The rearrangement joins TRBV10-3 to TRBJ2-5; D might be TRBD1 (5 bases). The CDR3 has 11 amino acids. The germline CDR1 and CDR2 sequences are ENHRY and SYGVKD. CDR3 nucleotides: TGTACCATCAAAGAGACAGTTACCCAGTACTTC. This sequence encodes CTIKETVTQYF.

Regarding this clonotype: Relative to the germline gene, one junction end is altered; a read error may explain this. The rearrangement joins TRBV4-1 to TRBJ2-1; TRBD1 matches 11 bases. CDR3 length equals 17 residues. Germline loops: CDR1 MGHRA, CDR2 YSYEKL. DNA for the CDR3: TGCGCCTGCAGTAAAATTCTGGGGACAGGGGGTGTATATGAGCAGTTCTTC. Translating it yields CACSKILGTGGVYEQFF.

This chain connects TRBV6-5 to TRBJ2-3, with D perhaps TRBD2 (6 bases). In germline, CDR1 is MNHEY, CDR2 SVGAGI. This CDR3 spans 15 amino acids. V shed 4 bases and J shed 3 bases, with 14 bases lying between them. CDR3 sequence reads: CASSFRSGGTDTQYF. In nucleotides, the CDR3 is TGTGCCAGCAGTTTTCGGAGTGGAGGGACAGATACGCAGTATTTT.

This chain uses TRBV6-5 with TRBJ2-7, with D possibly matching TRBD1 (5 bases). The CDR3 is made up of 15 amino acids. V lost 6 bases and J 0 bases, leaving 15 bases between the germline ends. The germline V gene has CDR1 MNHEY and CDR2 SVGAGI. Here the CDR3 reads CASSPQDPGSYEQYF. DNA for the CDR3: TGTGCCAGCAGCCCACAGGATCCGGGCTCCTACGAGCAGTACTTC.

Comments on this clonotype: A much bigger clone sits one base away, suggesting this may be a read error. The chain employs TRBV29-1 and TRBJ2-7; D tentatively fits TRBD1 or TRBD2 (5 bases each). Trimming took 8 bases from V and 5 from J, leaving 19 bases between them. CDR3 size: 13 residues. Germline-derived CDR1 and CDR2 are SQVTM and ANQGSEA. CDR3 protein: CSSWIGETNEQYF. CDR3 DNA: TGCAGCTCTTGGATAGGGGAGACTAACGAGCAGTACTTC.